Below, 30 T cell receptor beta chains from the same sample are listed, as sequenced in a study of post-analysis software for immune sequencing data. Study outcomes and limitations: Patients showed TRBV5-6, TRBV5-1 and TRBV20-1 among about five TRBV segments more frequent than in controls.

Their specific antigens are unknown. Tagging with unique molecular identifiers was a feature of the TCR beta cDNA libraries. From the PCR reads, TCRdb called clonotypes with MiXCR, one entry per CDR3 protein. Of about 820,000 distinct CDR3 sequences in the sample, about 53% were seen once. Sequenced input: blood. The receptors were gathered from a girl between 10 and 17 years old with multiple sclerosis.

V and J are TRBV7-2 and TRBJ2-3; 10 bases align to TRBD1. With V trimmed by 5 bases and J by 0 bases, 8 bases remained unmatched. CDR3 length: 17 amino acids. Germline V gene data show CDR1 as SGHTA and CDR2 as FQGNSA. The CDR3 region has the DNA TGTGCCAGCAGCCTTAGGACAGGGGGTTCGAGCACAGATACGCAGTATTTT. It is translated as CASSLRTGGSSTDTQYF.

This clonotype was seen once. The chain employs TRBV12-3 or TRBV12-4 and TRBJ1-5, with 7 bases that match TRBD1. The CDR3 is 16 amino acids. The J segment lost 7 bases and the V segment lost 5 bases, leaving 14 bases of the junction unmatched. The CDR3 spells CASSLNLLQGSQPQHF. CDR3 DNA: TGTGCCAGCAGTCTAAATCTCCTACAGGGGAGCCAGCCCCAGCATTTT.

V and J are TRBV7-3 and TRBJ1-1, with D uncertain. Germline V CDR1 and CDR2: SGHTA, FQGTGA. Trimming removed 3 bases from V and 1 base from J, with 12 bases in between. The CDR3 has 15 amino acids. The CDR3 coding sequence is TGTGCCAGCAGCTTCCCGGTCCTGGGGAACACTGAAGCTTTCTTT. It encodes CASSFPVLGNTEAFF.

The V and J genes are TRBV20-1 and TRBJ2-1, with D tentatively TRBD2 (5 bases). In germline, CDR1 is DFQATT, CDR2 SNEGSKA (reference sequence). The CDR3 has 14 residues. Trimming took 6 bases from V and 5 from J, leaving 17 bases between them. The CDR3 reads CSAPRARVNNEQFF. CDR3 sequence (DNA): TGCAGTGCCCCTCGGGCGCGGGTTAACAATGAGCAGTTCTTC.

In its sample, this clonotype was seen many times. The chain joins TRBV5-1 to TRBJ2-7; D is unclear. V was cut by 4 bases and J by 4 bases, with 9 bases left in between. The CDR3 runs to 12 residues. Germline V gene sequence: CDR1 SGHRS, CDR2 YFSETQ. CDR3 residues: CASSTGPYEQYF. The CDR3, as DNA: TGCGCCAGCAGCACGGGCCCTTACGAGCAGTACTTC. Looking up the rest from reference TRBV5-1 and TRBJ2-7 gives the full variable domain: KAGVTQTPRYLIKTRGQQVTLSCSPISGHRSVSWYQQTPGQGLQFLFEYFSETQRNKGNFPGRFSGRQFSNSRSEMNVSTLELGDSALYLCASSTGPYEQYFGPGTRLTVT.

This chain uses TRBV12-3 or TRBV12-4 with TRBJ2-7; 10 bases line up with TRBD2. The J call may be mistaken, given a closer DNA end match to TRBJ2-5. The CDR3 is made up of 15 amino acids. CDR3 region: CASSLPSGRTETQYF. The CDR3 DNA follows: TGTGCCAGCAGTTTACCTAGCGGGAGAACGGAGACCCAGTACTTC.

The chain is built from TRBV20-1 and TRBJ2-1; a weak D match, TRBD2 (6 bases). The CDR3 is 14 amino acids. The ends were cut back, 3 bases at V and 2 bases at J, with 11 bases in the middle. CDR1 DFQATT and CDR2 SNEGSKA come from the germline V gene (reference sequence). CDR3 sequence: CSASTGLPYNEQFF. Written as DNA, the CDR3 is TGCAGTGCTAGTACGGGACTTCCCTACAATGAGCAGTTCTTC.

CDR3 protein: CSANPGGHEQYF. The CDR3 nucleotides read TGCAGTGCTAATCCAGGGGGCCACGAGCAGTACTTC. The chain uses TRBV20-1 and TRBJ2-7, with 8 bases matching TRBD1. Germline assignment: CDR1 DFQATT and CDR2 SNEGSKA (reference sequence). The CDR3 has 12 residues. With 4 bases clipped from V and 5 bases from J, the junction kept 4 bases outside the gene matches.

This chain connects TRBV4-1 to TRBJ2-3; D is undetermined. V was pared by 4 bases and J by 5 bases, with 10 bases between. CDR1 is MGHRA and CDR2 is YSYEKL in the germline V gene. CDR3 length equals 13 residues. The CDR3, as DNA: TGCGCCAGCAGCCTACCTTTTGGAGATACGCAGTATTTT. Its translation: CASSLPFGDTQYF.

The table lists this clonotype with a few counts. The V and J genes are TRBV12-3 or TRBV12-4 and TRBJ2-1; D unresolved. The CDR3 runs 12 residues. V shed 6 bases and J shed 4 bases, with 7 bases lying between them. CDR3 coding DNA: TGTGCCAGCAGGGCTCAGTACAATGAGCAGTTCTTC. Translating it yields CASRAQYNEQFF.

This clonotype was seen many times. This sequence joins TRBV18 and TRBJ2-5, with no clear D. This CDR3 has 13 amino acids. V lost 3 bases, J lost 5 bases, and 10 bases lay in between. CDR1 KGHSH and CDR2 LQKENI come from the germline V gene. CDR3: CASSPLVSETQYF. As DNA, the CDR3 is TGTGCCAGCTCACCTCTGGTATCGGAGACCCAGTACTTC.

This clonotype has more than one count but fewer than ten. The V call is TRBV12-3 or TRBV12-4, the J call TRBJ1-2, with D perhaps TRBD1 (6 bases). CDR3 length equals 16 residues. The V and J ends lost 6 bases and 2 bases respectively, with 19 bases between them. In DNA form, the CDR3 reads TGTGCCAGCAGCTTCAGGGGAGTCGAAGAAAACTATGGCTACACCTTC. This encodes CASSFRGVEENYGYTF.

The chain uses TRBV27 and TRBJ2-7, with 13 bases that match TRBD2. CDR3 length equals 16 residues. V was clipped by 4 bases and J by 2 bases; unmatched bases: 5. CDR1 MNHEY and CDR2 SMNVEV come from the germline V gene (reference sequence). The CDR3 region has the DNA TGTGCCAGCAGTTCCCCTACTAGCGGGAGGGCCTACGAGCAGTACTTC. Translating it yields CASSSPTSGRAYEQYF.

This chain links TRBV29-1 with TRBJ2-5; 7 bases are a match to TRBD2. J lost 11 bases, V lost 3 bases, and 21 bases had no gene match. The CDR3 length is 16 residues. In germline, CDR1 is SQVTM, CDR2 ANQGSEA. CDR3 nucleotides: TGCAGCGTTGATTTCTCGGCGGGAGCTTCGCGTAATGAGCAGTACTTC. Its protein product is CSVDFSAGASRNEQYF.

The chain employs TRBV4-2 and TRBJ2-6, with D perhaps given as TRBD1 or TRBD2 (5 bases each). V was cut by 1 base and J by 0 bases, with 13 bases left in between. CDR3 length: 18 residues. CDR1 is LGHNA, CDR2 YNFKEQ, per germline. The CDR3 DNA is TGTGCCAGCAGCCAAGCTCTGGGGGAGATCTCTGGGGCCAACGTCCTGACTTTC. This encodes CASSQALGEISGANVLTF.

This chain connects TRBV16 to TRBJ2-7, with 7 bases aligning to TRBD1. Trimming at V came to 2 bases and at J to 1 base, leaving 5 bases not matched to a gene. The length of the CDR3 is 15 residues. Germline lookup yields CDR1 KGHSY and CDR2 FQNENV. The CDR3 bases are TGTGCCAGCAGCCAACCCGACAGGGCGTCCTACGAGCAGTACTTC. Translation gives CASSQPDRASYEQYF.

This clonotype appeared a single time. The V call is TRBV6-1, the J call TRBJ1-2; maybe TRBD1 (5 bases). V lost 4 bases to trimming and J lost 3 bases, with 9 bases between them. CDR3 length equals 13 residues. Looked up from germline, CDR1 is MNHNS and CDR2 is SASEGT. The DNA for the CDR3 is TGTGCCAGCAGTGGAATGGGGGACTATGGCTACACCTTC. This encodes CASSGMGDYGYTF.

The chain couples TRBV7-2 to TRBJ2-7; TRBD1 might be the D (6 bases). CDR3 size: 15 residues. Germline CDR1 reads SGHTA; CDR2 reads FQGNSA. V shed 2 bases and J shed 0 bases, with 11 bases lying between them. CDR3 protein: CASSLTGSISYEQYF. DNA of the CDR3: TGTGCCAGCAGCTTAACAGGGTCAATCTCCTACGAGCAGTACTTC.

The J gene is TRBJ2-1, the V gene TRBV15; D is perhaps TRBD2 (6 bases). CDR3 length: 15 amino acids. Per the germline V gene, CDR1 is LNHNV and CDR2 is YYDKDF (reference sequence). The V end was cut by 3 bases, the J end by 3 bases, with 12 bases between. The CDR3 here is CATSRSGRVYNEQFF. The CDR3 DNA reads TGTGCCACCAGCAGGAGCGGGCGAGTCTACAATGAGCAGTTCTTC.

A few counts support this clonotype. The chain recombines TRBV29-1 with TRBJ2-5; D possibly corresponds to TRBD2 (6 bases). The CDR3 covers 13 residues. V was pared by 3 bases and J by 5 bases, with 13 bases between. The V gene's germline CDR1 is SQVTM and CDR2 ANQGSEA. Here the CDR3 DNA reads TGCAGCGTTGAGGAGGGCGCGATGGAGACCCAGTACTTC. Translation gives CSVEEGAMETQYF.

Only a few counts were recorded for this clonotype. The DNA of the CDR3 is TGTGCCAGCAGCTACTCCGGACTAGCGGGCCACTCTGGGGCCAACGTCCTGACTTTC. It codes for CASSYSGLAGHSGANVLTF. The chain employs TRBV7-3 and TRBJ2-6; 11 bases align to TRBD2. The CDR3 runs to 19 residues. V lost 4 bases to trimming and J lost 0 bases; unmatched junction nucleotides: 8. The germline V gene encodes CDR1 SGHTA and CDR2 FQGTGA.

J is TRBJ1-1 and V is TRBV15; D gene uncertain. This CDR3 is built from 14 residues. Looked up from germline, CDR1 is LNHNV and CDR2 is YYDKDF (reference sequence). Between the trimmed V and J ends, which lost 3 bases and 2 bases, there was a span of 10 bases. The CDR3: CATSSVRVNTEAFF. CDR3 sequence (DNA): TGTGCCACCAGCAGTGTCCGGGTCAACACTGAAGCTTTCTTT.

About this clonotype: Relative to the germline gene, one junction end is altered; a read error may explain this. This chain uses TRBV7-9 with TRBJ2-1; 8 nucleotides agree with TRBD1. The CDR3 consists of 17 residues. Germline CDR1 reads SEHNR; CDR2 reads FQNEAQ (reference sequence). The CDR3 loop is CASSGLGGQGSYKEQFF. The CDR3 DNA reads TGTGCCAGCAGCGGTCTAGGAGGACAGGGCTCCTACAAAGAGCAGTTCTTC.

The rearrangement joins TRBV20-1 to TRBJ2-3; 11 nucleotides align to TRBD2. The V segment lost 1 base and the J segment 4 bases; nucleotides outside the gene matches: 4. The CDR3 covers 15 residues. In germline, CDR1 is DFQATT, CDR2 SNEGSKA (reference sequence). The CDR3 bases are TGCAGTGCTAGAGCTAGCGGGAGGATAGCAGATACGCAGTATTTT. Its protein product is CSARASGRIADTQYF.

The CDR3, as DNA: TGTGCCAGCAGCCAAAGTATCAGCCCAGGGGCCCAGTACTTC. Protein: CASSQSISPGAQYF. V gene TRBV3-1 combines with J gene TRBJ2-5; TRBD1 is a possible D gene (6 bases). The length of the CDR3 is 14 residues. The germline CDR1 and CDR2 sequences are LGHDT and YNNKEL (reference sequence). Trimming removed 2 bases at V and 9 bases at J, with 16 bases between.

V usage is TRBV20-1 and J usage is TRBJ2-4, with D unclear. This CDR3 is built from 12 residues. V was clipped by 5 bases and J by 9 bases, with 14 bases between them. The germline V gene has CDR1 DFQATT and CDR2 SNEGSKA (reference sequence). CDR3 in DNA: TGCAGTGCTTTTAGAGGCGGAAGCATTCAGTACTTC. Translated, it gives CSAFRGGSIQYF.

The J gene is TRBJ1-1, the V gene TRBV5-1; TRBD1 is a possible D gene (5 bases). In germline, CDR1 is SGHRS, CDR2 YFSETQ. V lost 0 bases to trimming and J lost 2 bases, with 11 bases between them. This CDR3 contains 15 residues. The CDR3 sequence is CASSLEPGLNTEAFF. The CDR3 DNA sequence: TGCGCCAGCAGCTTGGAGCCAGGGTTAAACACTGAAGCTTTCTTT.

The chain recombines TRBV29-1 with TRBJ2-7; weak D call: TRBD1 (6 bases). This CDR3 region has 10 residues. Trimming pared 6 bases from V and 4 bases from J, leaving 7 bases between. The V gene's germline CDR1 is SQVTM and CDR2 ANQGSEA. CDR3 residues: CSVGQYEQYF. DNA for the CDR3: TGCAGCGTCGGACAGTACGAGCAGTACTTC.

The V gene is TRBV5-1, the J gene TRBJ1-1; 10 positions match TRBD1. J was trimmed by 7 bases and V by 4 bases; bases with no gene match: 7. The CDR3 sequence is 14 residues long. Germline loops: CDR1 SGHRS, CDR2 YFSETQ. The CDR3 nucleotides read TGCGCCAGCAGCGCGTGGACAGGGGGTCTTGAAGCTTTCTTT. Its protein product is CASSAWTGGLEAFF.

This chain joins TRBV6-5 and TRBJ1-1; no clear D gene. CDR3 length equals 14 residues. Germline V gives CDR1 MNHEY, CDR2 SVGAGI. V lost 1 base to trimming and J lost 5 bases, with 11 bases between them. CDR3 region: CASSYYPGMTEAFF. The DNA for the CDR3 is TGTGCCAGCAGTTACTATCCGGGGATGACTGAAGCTTTCTTT.